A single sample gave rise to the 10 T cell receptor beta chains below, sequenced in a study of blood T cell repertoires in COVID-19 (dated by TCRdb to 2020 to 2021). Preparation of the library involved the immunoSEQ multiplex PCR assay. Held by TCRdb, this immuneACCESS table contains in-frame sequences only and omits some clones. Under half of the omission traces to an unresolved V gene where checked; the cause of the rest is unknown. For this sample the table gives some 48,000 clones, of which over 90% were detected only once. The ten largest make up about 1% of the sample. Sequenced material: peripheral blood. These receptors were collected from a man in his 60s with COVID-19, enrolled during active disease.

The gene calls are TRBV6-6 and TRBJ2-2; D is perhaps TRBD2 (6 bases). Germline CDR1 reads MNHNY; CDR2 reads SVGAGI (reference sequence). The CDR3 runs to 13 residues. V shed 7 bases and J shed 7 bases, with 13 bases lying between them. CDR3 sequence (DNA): TGTGCCAGCACCTACCCGGGGGTCGGGGAGCTGTTTTTT. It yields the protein CASTYPGVGELFF.

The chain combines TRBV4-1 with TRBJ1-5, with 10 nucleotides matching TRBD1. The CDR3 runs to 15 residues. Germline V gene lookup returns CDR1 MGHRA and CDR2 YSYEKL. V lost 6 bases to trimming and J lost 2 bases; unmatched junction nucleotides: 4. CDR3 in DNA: TGCGCCAGCAGAGAGACAGGGGGCGGCAATCAGCCCCAGCATTTT. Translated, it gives CASRETGGGNQPQHF.

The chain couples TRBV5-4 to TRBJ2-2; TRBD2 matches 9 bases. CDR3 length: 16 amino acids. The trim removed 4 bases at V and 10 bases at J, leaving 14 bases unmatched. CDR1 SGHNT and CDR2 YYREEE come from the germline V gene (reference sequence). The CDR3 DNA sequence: TGTGCCAGCAGCCCAGGAACAGCGGGGGGAGGTGAGGAGCTGTTTTTT. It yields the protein CASSPGTAGGGEELFF. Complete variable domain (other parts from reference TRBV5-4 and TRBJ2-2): ETGVTQSPTHLIKTRGQQVTLRCSSQSGHNTVSWYQQALGQGPQFIFQYYREEENGRGNFPPRFSGLQFPNYSSELNVNALELDDSALYLCASSPGTAGGGEELFFGEGSRLTVL.

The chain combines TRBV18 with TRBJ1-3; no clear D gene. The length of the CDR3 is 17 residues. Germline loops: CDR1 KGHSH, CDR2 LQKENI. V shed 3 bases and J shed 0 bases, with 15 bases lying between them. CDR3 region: CASSPVLGGASGNTIYF. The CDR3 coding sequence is TGTGCCAGCTCACCCGTTCTCGGAGGAGCCTCTGGAAACACCATATATTTT.

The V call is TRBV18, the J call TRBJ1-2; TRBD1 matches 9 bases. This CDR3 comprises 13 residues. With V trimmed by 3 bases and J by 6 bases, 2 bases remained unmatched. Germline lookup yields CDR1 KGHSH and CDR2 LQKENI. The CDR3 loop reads CASSPWTGDGYTF. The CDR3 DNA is TGTGCCAGCTCACCGTGGACAGGGGATGGCTACACCTTC.

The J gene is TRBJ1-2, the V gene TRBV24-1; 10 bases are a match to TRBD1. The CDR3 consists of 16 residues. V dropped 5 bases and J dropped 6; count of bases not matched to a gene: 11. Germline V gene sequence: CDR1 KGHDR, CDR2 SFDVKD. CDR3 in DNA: TGTGCCACCAGTGGATCCCCGCGGACAGGGGGAAATGGCTACACCTTC. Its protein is CATSGSPRTGGNGYTF.

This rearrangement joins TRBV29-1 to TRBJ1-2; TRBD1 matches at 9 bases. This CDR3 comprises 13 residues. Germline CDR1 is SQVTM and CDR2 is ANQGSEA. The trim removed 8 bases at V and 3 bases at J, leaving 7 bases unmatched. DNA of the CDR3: TGCAGCACCTCGACAGGGGGTTACTATGGCTACACCTTC. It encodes CSTSTGGYYGYTF.

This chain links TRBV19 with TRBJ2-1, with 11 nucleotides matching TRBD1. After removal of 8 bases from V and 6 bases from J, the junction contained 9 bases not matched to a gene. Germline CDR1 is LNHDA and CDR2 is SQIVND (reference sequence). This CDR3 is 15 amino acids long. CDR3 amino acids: CASARSGTGGNEQFF. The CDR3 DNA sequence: TGTGCCAGTGCCCGAAGCGGGACAGGGGGCAATGAGCAGTTCTTC.

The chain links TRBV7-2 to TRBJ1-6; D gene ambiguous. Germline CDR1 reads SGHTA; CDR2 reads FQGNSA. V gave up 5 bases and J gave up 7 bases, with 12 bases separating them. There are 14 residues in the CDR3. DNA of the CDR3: TGTGCCAGCAGCCTTGTCACGGGGAATTCACCCCTCCACTTT. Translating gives CASSLVTGNSPLHF.

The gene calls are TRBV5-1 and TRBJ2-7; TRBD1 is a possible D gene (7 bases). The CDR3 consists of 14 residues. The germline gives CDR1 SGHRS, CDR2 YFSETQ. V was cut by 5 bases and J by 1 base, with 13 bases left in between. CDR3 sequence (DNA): TGCGCCAGCAGTTACCAGGGGGGTTCCTACGAGCAGTACTTC. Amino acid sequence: CASSYQGGSYEQYF.